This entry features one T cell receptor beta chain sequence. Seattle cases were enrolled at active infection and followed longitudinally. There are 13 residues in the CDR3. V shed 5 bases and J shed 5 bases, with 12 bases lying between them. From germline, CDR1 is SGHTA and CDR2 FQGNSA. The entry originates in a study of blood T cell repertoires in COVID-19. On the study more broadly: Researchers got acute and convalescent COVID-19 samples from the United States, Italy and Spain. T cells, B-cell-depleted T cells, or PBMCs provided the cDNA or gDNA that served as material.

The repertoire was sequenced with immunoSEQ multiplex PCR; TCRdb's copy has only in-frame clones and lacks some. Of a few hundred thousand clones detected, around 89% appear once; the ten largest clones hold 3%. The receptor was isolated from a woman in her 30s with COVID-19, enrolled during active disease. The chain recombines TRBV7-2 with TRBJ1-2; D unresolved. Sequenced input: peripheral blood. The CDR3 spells CASSPDSIYGYTF. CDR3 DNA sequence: TGTGCCAGCAGCCCGGACTCAATATATGGCTACACCTTC. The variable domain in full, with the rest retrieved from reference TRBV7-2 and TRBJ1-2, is GAGVSQSPSNKVTEKGKDVELRCDPISGHTALYWYRQSLGQGLEFLIYFQGNSAPDKSGLPSDRFSAERTGGSVSTLTIQRTQQEDSAVYLCASSPDSIYGYTFGSGTRLTVV.